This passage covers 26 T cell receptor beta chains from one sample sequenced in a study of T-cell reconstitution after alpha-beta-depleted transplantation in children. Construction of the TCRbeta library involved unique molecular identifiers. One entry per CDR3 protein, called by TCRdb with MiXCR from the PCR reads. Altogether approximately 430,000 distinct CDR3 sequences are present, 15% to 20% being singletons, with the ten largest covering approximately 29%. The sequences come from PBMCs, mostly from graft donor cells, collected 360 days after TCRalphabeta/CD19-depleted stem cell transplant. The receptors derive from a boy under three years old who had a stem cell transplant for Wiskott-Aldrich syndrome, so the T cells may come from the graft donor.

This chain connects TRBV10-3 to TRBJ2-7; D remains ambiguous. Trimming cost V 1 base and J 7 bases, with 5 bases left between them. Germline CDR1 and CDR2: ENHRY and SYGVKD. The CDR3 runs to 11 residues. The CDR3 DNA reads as TGTGCCATCAGTGAGTTGGGAGAGCAGTACTTC. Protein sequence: CAISELGEQYF.

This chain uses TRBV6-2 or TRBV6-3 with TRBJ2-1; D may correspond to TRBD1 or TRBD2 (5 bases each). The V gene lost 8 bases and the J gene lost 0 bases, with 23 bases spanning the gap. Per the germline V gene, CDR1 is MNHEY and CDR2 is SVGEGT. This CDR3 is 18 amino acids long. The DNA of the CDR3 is TGTGCCAGCTTGCCCCCTATCCCGGGACCTAGCTCCTACAATGAGCAGTTCTTC. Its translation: CASLPPIPGPSSYNEQFF.

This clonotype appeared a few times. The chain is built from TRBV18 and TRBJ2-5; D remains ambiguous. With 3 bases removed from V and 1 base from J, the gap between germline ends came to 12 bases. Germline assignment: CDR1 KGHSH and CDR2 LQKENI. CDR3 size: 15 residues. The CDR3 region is CASSPSLNSQETQYF. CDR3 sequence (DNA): TGTGCCAGCTCACCGTCGCTGAATAGCCAAGAGACCCAGTACTTC.

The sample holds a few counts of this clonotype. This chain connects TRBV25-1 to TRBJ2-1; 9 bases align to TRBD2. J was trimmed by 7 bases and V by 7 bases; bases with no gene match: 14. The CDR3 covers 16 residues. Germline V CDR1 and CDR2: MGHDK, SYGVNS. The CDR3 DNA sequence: TGTGCCAGCACCCCACTAGCGGGCGCGGTAACAAATGAGCAGTTCTTC. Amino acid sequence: CASTPLAGAVTNEQFF.

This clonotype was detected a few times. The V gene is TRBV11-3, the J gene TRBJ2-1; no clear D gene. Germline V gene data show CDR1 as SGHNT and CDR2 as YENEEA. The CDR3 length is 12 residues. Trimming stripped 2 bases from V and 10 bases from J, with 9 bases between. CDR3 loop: CASSLIVGEQFF. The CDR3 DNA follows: TGTGCCAGCAGCTTAATAGTTGGGGAGCAGTTCTTC.

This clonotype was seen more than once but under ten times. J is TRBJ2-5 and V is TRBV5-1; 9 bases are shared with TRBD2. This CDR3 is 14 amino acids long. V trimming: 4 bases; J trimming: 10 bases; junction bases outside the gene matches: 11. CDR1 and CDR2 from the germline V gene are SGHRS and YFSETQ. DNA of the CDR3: TGCGCCAGCAGCCTGACCTTGGGACTAGCCGACCAGTACTTC. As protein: CASSLTLGLADQYF. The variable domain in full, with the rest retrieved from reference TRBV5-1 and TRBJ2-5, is KAGVTQTPRYLIKTRGQQVTLSCSPISGHRSVSWYQQTPGQGLQFLFEYFSETQRNKGNFPGRFSGRQFSNSRSEMNVSTLELGDSALYLCASSLTLGLADQYFGPGTRLLVL.

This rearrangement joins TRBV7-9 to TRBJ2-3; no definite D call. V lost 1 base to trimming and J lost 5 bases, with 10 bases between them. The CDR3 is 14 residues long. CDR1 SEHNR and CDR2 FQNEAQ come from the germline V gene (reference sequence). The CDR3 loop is CASSLGQTGDTQYF. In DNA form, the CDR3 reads TGTGCCAGCAGCTTAGGCCAGACCGGAGATACGCAGTATTTT.

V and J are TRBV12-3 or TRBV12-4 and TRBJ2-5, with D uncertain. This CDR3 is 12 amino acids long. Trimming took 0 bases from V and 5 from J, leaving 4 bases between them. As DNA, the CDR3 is TGTGCCAGCAGTTTAGCGCACGAGACCCAGTACTTC. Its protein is CASSLAHETQYF.

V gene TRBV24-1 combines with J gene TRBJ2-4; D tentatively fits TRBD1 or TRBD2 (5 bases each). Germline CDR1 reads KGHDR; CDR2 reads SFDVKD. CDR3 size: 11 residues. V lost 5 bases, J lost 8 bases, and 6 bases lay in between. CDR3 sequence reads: CATSGGDIQYF. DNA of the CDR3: TGTGCCACCAGTGGAGGGGACATTCAGTACTTC.

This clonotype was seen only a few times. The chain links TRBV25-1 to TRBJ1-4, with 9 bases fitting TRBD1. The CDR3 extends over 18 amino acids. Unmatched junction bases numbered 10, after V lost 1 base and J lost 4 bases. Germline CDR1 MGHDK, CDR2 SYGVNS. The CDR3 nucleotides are TGTGCCAGCAGTGAATTTACCGGGACAGGGAGATATAATGAAAAACTGTTTTTT. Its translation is CASSEFTGTGRYNEKLFF.

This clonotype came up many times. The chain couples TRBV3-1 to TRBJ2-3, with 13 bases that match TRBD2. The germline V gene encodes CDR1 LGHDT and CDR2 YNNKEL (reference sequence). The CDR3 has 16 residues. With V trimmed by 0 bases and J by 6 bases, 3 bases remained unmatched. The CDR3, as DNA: TGTGCCAGCAGCCAAGAGTTACTAGCGGGGGGGGATACGCAGTATTTT. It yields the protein CASSQELLAGGDTQYF.

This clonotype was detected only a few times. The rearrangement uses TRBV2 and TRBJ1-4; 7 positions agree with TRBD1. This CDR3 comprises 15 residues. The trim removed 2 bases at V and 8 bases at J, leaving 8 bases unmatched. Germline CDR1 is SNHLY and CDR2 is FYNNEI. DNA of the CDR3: TGTGCCAGCAGTGAAATTTACAGGGGATTGGAAAAACTGTTTTTT. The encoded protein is CASSEIYRGLEKLFF.

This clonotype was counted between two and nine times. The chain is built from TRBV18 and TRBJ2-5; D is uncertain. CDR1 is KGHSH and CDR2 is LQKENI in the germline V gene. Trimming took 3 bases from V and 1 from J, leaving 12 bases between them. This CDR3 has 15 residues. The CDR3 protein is CASSPFRATQETQYF. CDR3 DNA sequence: TGTGCCAGCTCACCGTTCCGGGCTACCCAAGAGACCCAGTACTTC.

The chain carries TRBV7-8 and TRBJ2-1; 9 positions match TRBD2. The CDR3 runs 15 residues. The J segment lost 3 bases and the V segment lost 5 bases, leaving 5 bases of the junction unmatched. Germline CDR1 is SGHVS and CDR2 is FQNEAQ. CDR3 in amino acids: CASSPSSGVYNEQFF. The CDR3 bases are TGTGCCAGCAGCCCCTCTAGCGGGGTCTACAATGAGCAGTTCTTC.

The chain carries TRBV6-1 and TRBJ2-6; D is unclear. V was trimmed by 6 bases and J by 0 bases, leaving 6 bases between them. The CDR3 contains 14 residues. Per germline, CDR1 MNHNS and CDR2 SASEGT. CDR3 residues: CASSSISGANVLTF. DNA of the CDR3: TGTGCCAGCAGCAGCATCTCTGGGGCCAACGTCCTGACTTTC.

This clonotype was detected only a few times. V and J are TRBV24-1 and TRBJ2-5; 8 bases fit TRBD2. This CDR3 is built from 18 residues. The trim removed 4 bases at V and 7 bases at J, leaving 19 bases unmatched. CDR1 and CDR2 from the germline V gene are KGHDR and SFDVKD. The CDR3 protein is CATSDPRAGVGTEGTQYF. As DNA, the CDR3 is TGTGCCACCAGTGACCCCAGAGCGGGAGTGGGAACCGAGGGGACCCAGTACTTC.

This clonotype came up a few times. The CDR3 loop reads CASSSKPGLAGREQFF. The CDR3 coding sequence is TGTGCCAGCAGCTCCAAACCGGGACTAGCGGGCCGCGAGCAGTTCTTC. This chain connects TRBV7-9 to TRBJ2-1; 12 positions agree with TRBD2. The germline gives CDR1 SEHNR, CDR2 FQNEAQ (reference sequence). The CDR3 has 16 residues. V was clipped by 4 bases and J by 10 bases; unmatched bases: 11.

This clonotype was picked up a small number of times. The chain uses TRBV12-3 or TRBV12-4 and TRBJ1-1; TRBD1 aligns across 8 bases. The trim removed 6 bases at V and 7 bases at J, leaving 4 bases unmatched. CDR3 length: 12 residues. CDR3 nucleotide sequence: TGTGCCAGCAGCTACAGGGGGTATGAAGCTTTCTTT. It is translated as CASSYRGYEAFF.

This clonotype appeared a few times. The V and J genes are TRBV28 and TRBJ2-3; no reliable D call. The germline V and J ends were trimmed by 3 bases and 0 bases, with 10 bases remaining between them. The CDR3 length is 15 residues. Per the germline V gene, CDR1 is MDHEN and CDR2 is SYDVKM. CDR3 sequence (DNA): TGTGCCAGCAGTTTCGCGCGTTCTAGCACAGATACGCAGTATTTT. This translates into CASSFARSSTDTQYF.

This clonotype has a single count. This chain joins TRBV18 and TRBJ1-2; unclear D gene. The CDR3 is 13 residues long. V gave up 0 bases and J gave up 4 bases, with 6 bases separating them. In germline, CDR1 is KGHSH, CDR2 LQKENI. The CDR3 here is CASSPPGVYGYTF. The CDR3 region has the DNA TGTGCCAGCTCACCACCGGGAGTCTATGGCTACACCTTC. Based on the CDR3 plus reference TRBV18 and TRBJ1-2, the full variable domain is NAGVMQNPRHLVRRRGQEARLRCSPMKGHSHVYWYRQLPEEGLKFMVYLQKENIIDESGMPKERFSAEFPKEGPSILRIQQVVRGDSAAYFCASSPPGVYGYTFGSGTRLTVV.

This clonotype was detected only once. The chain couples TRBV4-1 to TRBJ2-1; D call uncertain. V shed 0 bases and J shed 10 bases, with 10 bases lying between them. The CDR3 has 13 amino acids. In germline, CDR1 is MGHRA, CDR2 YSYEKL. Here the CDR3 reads CASSQEGRTEQFF. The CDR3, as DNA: TGCGCCAGCAGCCAAGAAGGAAGGACCGAGCAGTTCTTC.

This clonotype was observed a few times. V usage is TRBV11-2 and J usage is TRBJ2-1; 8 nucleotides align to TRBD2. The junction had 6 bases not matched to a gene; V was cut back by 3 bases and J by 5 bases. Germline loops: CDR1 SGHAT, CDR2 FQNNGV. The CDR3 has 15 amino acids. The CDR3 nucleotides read TGTGCCAGCAGCTTTCGGCTAGCGGGCAACAATGAGCAGTTCTTC. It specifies CASSFRLAGNNEQFF.

CDR3 sequence (DNA): TGCAGTGCTAGTTTGACTAGCGGGAGTTCAGATACGCAGTATTTT. This sequence encodes CSASLTSGSSDTQYF. The V call is TRBV20-1, the J call TRBJ2-3, with 12 bases lining up with TRBD2. Germline V gives CDR1 DFQATT, CDR2 SNEGSKA (reference sequence). This CDR3 spans 15 amino acids. Trimming took 3 bases from V and 4 from J; bases not matched to a gene: 5.

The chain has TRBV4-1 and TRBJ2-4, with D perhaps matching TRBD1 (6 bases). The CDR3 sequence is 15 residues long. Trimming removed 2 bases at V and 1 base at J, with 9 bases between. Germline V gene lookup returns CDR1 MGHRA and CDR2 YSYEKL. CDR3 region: CASSQLGAAKNIQYF. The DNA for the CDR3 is TGCGCCAGCAGCCAACTGGGGGCCGCCAAAAACATTCAGTACTTC.

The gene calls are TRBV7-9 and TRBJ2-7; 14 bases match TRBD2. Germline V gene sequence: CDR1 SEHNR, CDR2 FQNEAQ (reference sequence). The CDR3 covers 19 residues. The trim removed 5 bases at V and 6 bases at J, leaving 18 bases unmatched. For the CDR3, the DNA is TGTGCCAGCAGCCCTGGGGGACTAGCGGGGGCCTTAGTTGAGGGCGAGCAGTACTTC. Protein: CASSPGGLAGALVEGEQYF.

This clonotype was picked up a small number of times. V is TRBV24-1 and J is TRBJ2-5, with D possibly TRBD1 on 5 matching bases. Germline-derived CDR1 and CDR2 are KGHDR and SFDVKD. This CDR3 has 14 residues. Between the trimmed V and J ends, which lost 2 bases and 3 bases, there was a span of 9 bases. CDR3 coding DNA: TGTGCCACCAGTGATTCTGACAGAGAAGAGACCCAGTACTTC. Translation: CATSDSDREETQYF.